Each of the 14 T cell receptor beta chains below was sequenced from the same sample in a study of Tregs in tolerant kidney transplant recipients. Profiling relied on immunoSEQ multiplex PCR, and the TCRdb table lists in-frame clones only, not all of them. The sample includes approximately 49,000 clones. The specimen was CD4+ T cells from blood, collected before the transplant. These receptors were collected from a human donor who received a combined kidney and bone marrow transplant.

About this clone: The read ends 3 residues early relative to the CDR3; the germline J gene fills the gap. This chain connects TRBV6-2 or TRBV6-3 to TRBJ1-5, with 8 positions matching TRBD1. The CDR3 runs to 15 residues. V lost 6 bases and J lost 5; bases outside the gene matches: 9. CDR1 and CDR2 (germline): MNHEY, SVGEGT. CDR3 in amino acids: CASSPRTGTYQPQHF. The DNA read from the CDR3 is TGTGCCAGCAGCCCTAGGACAGGGACCTATCAGCCC.

Turning to this clone: The read is 3 residues too short to cover the CDR3 end, so that end is filled in from the germline J gene. The rearrangement joins TRBV6-1 to TRBJ2-7; 8 positions agree with TRBD1. V lost 2 bases to trimming and J lost 4 bases; unmatched junction nucleotides: 7. Germline assignment: CDR1 MNHNS and CDR2 SASEGT. CDR3 length: 15 residues. CDR3 sequence reads: CASSELDGQGYEQYF. CDR3 DNA, as far as it was read: TGTGCCAGCAGTGAACTGGACGGACAGGGATACGAG.

A remark on this clone: Sequencing ends 3 residues short of the CDR3 end; the germline J gene provides the rest. The chain couples TRBV18 to TRBJ2-7; the D is unclear. The CDR3 consists of 13 residues. CDR1 and CDR2 (germline): KGHSH, LQKENI. V was clipped by 3 bases and J by 1 base, with 7 bases between them. The chain's CDR3 is CASSPDISYEQYF. CDR3 bases read: TGTGCCAGCTCACCCGACATTTCCTACGAG.

To note about this clone: From the germline J gene comes the end of the CDR3, since the read stops 3 residues before it. The chain recombines TRBV10-3 with TRBJ1-3; D remains unclear. Trimming stripped 6 bases from V and 0 bases from J, with 12 bases between. This CDR3 comprises 15 residues. The germline gives CDR1 ENHRY, CDR2 SYGVKD. CDR3 in amino acids: CAIRPTLVSGNTIYF. The part of the CDR3 DNA that was read is TGTGCCATCAGACCGACGCTAGTCTCTGGAAACACC.

In regard to this clone: The CDR3 end is not reached by the read, which stops 3 residues before it; the germline J gene fills it in. The V call is TRBV10-3, the J call TRBJ2-1; TRBD2 matches 8 bases. Unmatched junction bases numbered 6, after V lost 2 bases and J lost 6 bases. Germline loops: CDR1 ENHRY, CDR2 SYGVKD. The CDR3 is made up of 15 amino acids. CDR3 amino acids: CAISESSGRRNEQFF. Partial CDR3 DNA: TGTGCCATCAGTGAGAGCAGCGGGAGACGCAATGAG.

On this clone: The read ends 3 residues before the CDR3 terminus; that terminus is restored from the germline J gene. The V call is TRBV29-1, the J call TRBJ1-4, with 9 bases aligning to TRBD1. Germline V lookup: CDR1 SQVTM, CDR2 ANQGSEA. The V and J ends lost 7 bases and 5 bases, in that order; junction bases with no gene match: 5. The length of the CDR3 is 13 residues. Partial CDR3 DNA: TGCAGCGCTCAGACAGGGGGGAATGAAAAA. It codes for CSAQTGGNEK. The CDR3 reads in full as CSAQTGGNEKLFF.

Partial CDR3 DNA: TGCGCCAGCAGCTTGGTTGGCTCCACAGATACG. Encoded protein: CASSLVGSTDT. The whole CDR3 is CASSLVGSTDTQYF. V usage is TRBV5-1 and J usage is TRBJ2-3; D ambiguous. The read ends 3 residues shy of where the CDR3 ends; the end is completed using the germline J gene. CDR1 and CDR2 from the germline V gene are SGHRS and YFSETQ. The length of the CDR3 is 14 residues. The V gene lost 0 bases and the J gene lost 2 bases, with 7 bases spanning the gap.

A note on this clone: The read terminates 3 residues before the CDR3 end, so the remaining end is supplied by the germline J gene. The chain joins TRBV30 to TRBJ1-4, with D perhaps TRBD1 (6 bases). Germline-derived CDR1 and CDR2 are GTSNPN and SVGIG (reference sequence). The ends were cut back, 8 bases at V and 8 bases at J, with 15 bases in the middle. CDR3 length: 12 amino acids. The DNA read from the CDR3 is TGTGCCCAACAGGGATCAGGCGAAAAA. Residues: CAQQGSGEK. In full, the CDR3 is CAQQGSGEKLFF.

For this clone: Read sequence stops 3 residues before the CDR3 end, and the germline J gene provides the missing end. This chain joins TRBV2 and TRBJ1-6; 11 bases map to TRBD1. The germline CDR1 and CDR2 sequences are SNHLY and FYNNEI. The V and J ends lost 8 bases and 9 bases, in that order; junction bases with no gene match: 6. The CDR3 has 14 residues. The sequenced CDR3 bases are TGTGCCAGCTCGCGGACAGGGGGCATTTCACCC. It specifies CASSRTGGISP. The entire CDR3 protein reads CASSRTGGISPLHF.

As regards this clone: At one end, the junction sequence differs from germline, possibly due to a read error. The read terminates 3 residues before the CDR3 end, so the remaining end is supplied by the germline J gene. This chain joins TRBV5-1 and TRBJ1-1, with D uncertain. The CDR3 sequence is 14 residues long. The germline V gene has CDR1 SGHRS and CDR2 YFSETQ. The CDR3 spells CAGSLAGLNTEAFF. The sequenced CDR3 bases are TGCGCCGGCAGCTTGGCCGGGTTGAACACTGAA.

Comments on this clone: The missing CDR3 end, 3 residues past where the read stops, is filled in from the germline J gene. The chain recombines TRBV11-3 with TRBJ2-1, with D maybe TRBD1 (7 bases). The germline gives CDR1 SGHNT, CDR2 YENEEA. Trimming left V 0 bases short and J 4 bases short, with 10 bases between. The CDR3 extends over 15 amino acids. Partial CDR3 DNA: TGTGCCAGCAGCTTAGAGGAGGGGGCTTACAATGAG. It encodes CASSLEEGAYNE. The entire CDR3 is CASSLEEGAYNEQFF.

On this clone itself: With the read ending 3 residues before the CDR3 end, the germline J gene is used to fill in that end. The chain combines TRBV10-3 with TRBJ2-3; 8 bases fit TRBD1. The CDR3 runs 16 residues. CDR1 is ENHRY and CDR2 is SYGVKD in the germline V gene. The J segment lost 5 bases and the V segment lost 3 bases, leaving 10 bases of the junction unmatched. This CDR3 is CAISEERQGTGDTQYF. The CDR3 bases that were read are TGTGCCATCAGTGAAGAACGACAGGGGACGGGAGATACG.

As to this clone: The read halts 3 residues ahead of the CDR3 end, with the missing end drawn from the germline J gene. The rearrangement links TRBV6-2 or TRBV6-3 to TRBJ2-2, with D tentatively TRBD1 (5 bases). The CDR3 covers 15 residues. Germline values: CDR1 MNHEY, CDR2 SVGEGT. The germline V and J ends were trimmed by 8 bases and 7 bases, with 20 bases remaining between them. The sequenced part of the CDR3 DNA is TGTGCCAGCGGGGCAGGTCAGGGAAGAGGCGGGGAG. Its protein product is CASGAGQGRGGE. The whole CDR3 sequence is CASGAGQGRGGELFF.

About this clone itself: Read coverage stops 3 residues before the CDR3 terminus; the germline J gene supplies the remainder. The chain uses TRBV18 and TRBJ1-2; tentatively, D is TRBD1 (6 bases). Germline assignment: CDR1 KGHSH and CDR2 LQKENI. This CDR3 has 15 residues. Trimming shortened V by 3 bases and J by 4 bases, and 15 bases separated the two germline ends. CDR3 protein: CASSPETGIFYGYTF. Partial CDR3 DNA: TGTGCCAGCTCACCTGAAACAGGGATTTTCTATGGC.